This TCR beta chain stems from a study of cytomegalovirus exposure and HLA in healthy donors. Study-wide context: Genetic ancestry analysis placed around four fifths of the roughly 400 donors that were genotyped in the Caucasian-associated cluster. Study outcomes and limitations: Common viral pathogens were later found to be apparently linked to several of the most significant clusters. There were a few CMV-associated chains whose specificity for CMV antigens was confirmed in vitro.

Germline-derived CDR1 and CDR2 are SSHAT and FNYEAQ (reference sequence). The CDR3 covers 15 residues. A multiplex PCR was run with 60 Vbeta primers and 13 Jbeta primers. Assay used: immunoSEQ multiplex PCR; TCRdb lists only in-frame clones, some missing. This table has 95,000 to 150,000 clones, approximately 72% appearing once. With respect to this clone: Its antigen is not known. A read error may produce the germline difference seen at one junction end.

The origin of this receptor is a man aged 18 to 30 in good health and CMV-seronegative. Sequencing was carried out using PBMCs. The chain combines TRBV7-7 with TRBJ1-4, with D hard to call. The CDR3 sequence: CSSSLFPSANEKLFF. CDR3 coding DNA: TGTTCCAGCAGCTTATTCCCGTCGGCTAATGAAAAACTGTTTTTT.